The 21 T cell receptor beta chains below come from one sample, sequenced in a study of T-cell reconstitution after alpha-beta-depleted transplantation in children. The library targeted TCRbeta and was prepared with unique molecular identifiers. Using its own MiXCR run on the PCR reads, TCRdb lists one record per CDR3 protein. This table has 250,000 to 300,000 distinct CDR3 sequences, 9.9% appearing once. This material consisted of PBMCs from the stem cell graft donor, taken from the stem cell graft. The receptor set was obtained from a human donor who donated a stem cell graft to a child with SCID.

This clonotype was seen more than once but under ten times. The chain links TRBV10-3 to TRBJ1-4; D remains ambiguous. In germline, CDR1 is ENHRY, CDR2 SYGVKD. The CDR3 loop spans 16 amino acids. Trimming removed 0 bases from V and 4 bases from J, with 12 bases in between. In DNA, the CDR3 is TGTGCCATCAGTGAGTCGGTCGGCAGCCATAATGAAAAACTGTTTTTT. This gives the protein CAISESVGSHNEKLFF.

This clonotype came up a few times. The V gene is TRBV5-1, the J gene TRBJ2-1; D remains ambiguous. CDR1 is SGHRS and CDR2 is YFSETQ in the germline V gene. Between the trimmed V and J ends, which lost 0 bases and 0 bases, there was a span of 10 bases. The CDR3 has 16 residues. The CDR3: CASSLAYRSSYNEQFF. CDR3 sequence (DNA): TGCGCCAGCAGCTTGGCCTACAGAAGCTCCTACAATGAGCAGTTCTTC.

The gene calls are TRBV7-3 and TRBJ2-3; no definite D call. The ends were cut back, 5 bases at V and 3 bases at J, with 12 bases in the middle. Germline V lookup: CDR1 SGHTA, CDR2 FQGTGA. The CDR3 has 14 amino acids. CDR3 amino acids: CASSETRATDTQYF. The CDR3, as DNA: TGTGCCAGCAGCGAGACAAGGGCAACAGATACGCAGTATTTT.

This clonotype has a handful of counts. The chain is built from TRBV10-2 and TRBJ2-2; 7 bases match TRBD2. With V trimmed by 6 bases and J by 1 base, 5 bases remained unmatched. The CDR3 is 15 amino acids. CDR1 is WSHSY and CDR2 is SAAADI in the germline V gene. The CDR3 sequence: CASRREGGNTGELFF. DNA of the CDR3: TGCGCCAGCAGGAGGGAGGGTGGGAACACCGGGGAGCTGTTTTTT.

The chain joins TRBV5-1 to TRBJ2-3, with 7 nucleotides matching TRBD2. V lost 5 bases, J lost 4 bases, and 4 bases stayed unmatched. CDR3 length: 13 amino acids. CDR1 is SGHRS, CDR2 YFSETQ, per germline. For the CDR3, the DNA is TGCGCCAGCAGGACTAGCACCCCAGATACGCAGTATTTT. It specifies CASRTSTPDTQYF.

The chain is built from TRBV5-1 and TRBJ1-4; D is undetermined. Between the trimmed V and J ends, which lost 1 base and 4 bases, there was a span of 8 bases. CDR3 size: 14 residues. Germline loops: CDR1 SGHRS, CDR2 YFSETQ. The DNA for the CDR3 is TGCGCCAGCAGCTTGTCAACAGTTAATGAAAAACTGTTTTTT. The encoded protein is CASSLSTVNEKLFF.

Many counts were recorded for this clonotype. The chain is built from TRBV27 and TRBJ1-6, with 9 bases lining up with TRBD1. Germline values: CDR1 MNHEY, CDR2 SMNVEV (reference sequence). This CDR3 is 14 amino acids long. Trimming cost V 7 bases and J 9 bases; bases outside gene matches: 7. The CDR3 reads CASMLGTGTSPLHF. The CDR3 DNA sequence: TGTGCCAGCATGTTAGGGACAGGGACTTCACCCCTCCACTTT.

Only a few counts were recorded for this clonotype. The rearrangement links TRBV18 to TRBJ2-5, with 8 bases that match TRBD1. Germline CDR1 and CDR2: KGHSH and LQKENI. The length of the CDR3 is 15 residues. Trimming at V came to 5 bases and at J to 3 bases, leaving 8 bases not matched to a gene. CDR3 nucleotides: TGTGCCAGCTCAAAGCCGGAGACAGGGGAAGAGACCCAGTACTTC. Its protein product is CASSKPETGEETQYF.

This clonotype showed up just a few times. This chain links TRBV20-1 with TRBJ2-5; TRBD1 might be the D (6 bases). Trimming left V 1 base short and J 5 bases short, with 35 bases between. CDR3 size: 21 residues. CDR1 is DFQATT, CDR2 SNEGSKA, per germline (reference sequence). CDR3 DNA sequence: TGCAGTGCTAGAGCCGATCCCTCTAGGGCAGGGGATGTGCTAGATTGGGAGACCCAGTACTTC. It codes for CSARADPSRAGDVLDWETQYF.

This clonotype has just a few counts. The chain recombines TRBV4-1 with TRBJ1-1; a weak D match, TRBD1 (6 bases). Trimming stripped 1 base from V and 1 base from J, with 7 bases between. Germline CDR1 and CDR2: MGHRA and YSYEKL. CDR3 length: 14 amino acids. The DNA of the CDR3 is TGCGCCAGCAGCCAAGGGACAGCGAACACTGAAGCTTTCTTT. This encodes CASSQGTANTEAFF.

This clonotype occurred a few times. Written as DNA, the CDR3 is TGTGCCAGCAGCTTAGGGGAGGCGGGACGGCCCGGGGAGCTGTTTTTT. This translates into CASSLGEAGRPGELFF. The genes are TRBV11-3 and TRBJ2-2, with D possibly being TRBD2 (6 bases). The CDR3 has 16 amino acids. Germline-derived CDR1 and CDR2 are SGHNT and YENEEA. Trimming pared 1 base from V and 6 bases from J, leaving 15 bases between.

The chain recombines TRBV20-1 with TRBJ2-3, with a possible D match to TRBD1 (5 bases). Germline-derived CDR1 and CDR2 are DFQATT and SNEGSKA (reference sequence). Trimming removed 7 bases at V and 2 bases at J, with 10 bases between. There are 12 residues in the CDR3. The CDR3: CSVRGFTDTQYF. CDR3 bases: TGCAGTGTTAGGGGCTTCACAGATACGCAGTATTTT.

The chain has TRBV27 and TRBJ2-1; TRBD2 matches at 8 bases. Germline CDR1 reads MNHEY; CDR2 reads SMNVEV (reference sequence). V shed 3 bases and J 6 bases; nucleotides not matched to a gene: 13. This CDR3 is built from 17 residues. CDR3 region: CASSLNGGALLGNEQFF. The CDR3 nucleotides read TGTGCCAGCAGTTTGAACGGGGGGGCCCTTTTGGGCAATGAGCAGTTCTTC.

The V call is TRBV24-1, the J call TRBJ2-3; TRBD1 aligns across 11 bases. The CDR3 is 16 residues long. The germline V gene encodes CDR1 KGHDR and CDR2 SFDVKD. The V and J ends lost 3 bases and 4 bases, in that order; junction bases with no gene match: 5. In DNA, the CDR3 is TGTGCCACCAGTGATCCCGGACAGGGGGCCTCAGATACGCAGTATTTT. Translated, it gives CATSDPGQGASDTQYF.

At least ten counts were recorded for this clonotype. The chain couples TRBV11-1 to TRBJ2-1, with D unclear. CDR3 size: 13 residues. Germline values: CDR1 SGHAT, CDR2 FQDESV (reference sequence). V shed 2 bases and J shed 3 bases, with 5 bases lying between them. The CDR3, as DNA: TGTGCCAGCAGCTTATCTCTCTACAATGAGCAGTTCTTC. Protein: CASSLSLYNEQFF.

V usage is TRBV2 and J usage is TRBJ2-3; 8 nucleotides align to TRBD2. J gave up 6 bases and V 4 bases, and 9 bases lay outside the gene matches. Germline lookup yields CDR1 SNHLY and CDR2 FYNNEI. The CDR3 covers 15 residues. The DNA of the CDR3 is TGTGCCAGCAGTGCAAGGCGGGGGGACCCGGATACGCAGTATTTT. It translates to CASSARRGDPDTQYF.

The rearrangement uses TRBV12-3 or TRBV12-4 and TRBJ1-2; tentative D call: TRBD1 (5 bases). The CDR3 sequence is 16 residues long. V was trimmed by 7 bases and J by 4 bases, leaving 22 bases between them. CDR3 loop: CASKISPGETSYGYTF. In DNA, the CDR3 is TGTGCCAGCAAAATATCCCCGGGGGAAACGAGCTATGGCTACACCTTC.

The chain joins TRBV9 to TRBJ2-3, with D hard to call. Trimming took 0 bases from V and 5 from J, leaving 19 bases between them. The CDR3 totals 17 residues. Germline CDR1 reads SGDLS; CDR2 reads YYNGEE. The CDR3 sequence: CASSVDPPGRKLDTQYF. The CDR3 nucleotides are TGTGCCAGCAGCGTAGACCCCCCTGGCCGGAAGTTAGATACGCAGTATTTT.

The table lists this clonotype with a few counts. This chain connects TRBV20-1 to TRBJ1-2; TRBD1 matches at 8 bases. The ends lost 6 bases at V and 6 bases at J; junction bases unmatched: 15. Germline-derived CDR1 and CDR2 are DFQATT and SNEGSKA (reference sequence). There are 15 residues in the CDR3. CDR3 DNA sequence: TGCAGTGCCAGGGGGACAGGTTCGAGCCTAGATGGCTACACCTTC. Translation gives CSARGTGSSLDGYTF.

Many counts were recorded for this clonotype. The chain is built from TRBV10-3 and TRBJ1-2; 10 nucleotides agree with TRBD1. This CDR3 contains 14 residues. V lost 4 bases to trimming and J lost 2 bases; unmatched junction nucleotides: 1. Germline V gene sequence: CDR1 ENHRY, CDR2 SYGVKD. For the CDR3, the DNA is TGTGCCATCAGTGCGGGACAGGGGAACTATGGCTACACCTTC. Protein product: CAISAGQGNYGYTF.

The CDR3 region has the DNA TGTGCCAGCAGTTGGACGGGGGAGACCCAGTACTTC. Translated: CASSWTGETQYF. The V and J genes are TRBV7-9 and TRBJ2-5; perhaps TRBD2 as D (5 bases). V lost 6 bases and J lost 5, with 10 bases in between. There are 12 residues in the CDR3. In germline, CDR1 is SEHNR, CDR2 FQNEAQ (reference sequence).